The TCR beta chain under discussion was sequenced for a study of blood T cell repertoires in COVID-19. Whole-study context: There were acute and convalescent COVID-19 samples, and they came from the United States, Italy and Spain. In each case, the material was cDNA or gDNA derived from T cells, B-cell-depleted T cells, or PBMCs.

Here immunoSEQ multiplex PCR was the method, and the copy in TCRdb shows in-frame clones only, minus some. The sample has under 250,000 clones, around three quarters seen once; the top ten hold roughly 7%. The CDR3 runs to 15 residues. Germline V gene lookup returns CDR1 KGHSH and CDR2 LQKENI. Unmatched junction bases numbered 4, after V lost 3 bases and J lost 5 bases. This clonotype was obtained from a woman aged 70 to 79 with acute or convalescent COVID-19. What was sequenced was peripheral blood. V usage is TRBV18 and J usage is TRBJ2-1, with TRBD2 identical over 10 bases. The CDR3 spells CASSPSGGANNEQFF. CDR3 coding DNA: TGTGCCAGCTCACCGAGCGGGGGGGCCAACAATGAGCAGTTCTTC. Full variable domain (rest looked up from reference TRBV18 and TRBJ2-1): NAGVMQNPRHLVRRRGQEARLRCSPMKGHSHVYWYRQLPEEGLKFMVYLQKENIIDESGMPKERFSAEFPKEGPSILRIQQVVRGDSAAYFCASSPSGGANNEQFFGPGTRLTVL.